This TCR beta chain originates from a study of radiation and T cells in renal cell carcinoma. Study-level points and caveats: Pretreatment tumor biopsies were lacking, so baseline clonotypes are unknown. Top tumor clonotypes rose in blood 2 weeks post-radiation, then contracted.

The data were produced by immunoSEQ multiplex PCR, yet TCRdb's version contains in-frame clones alone and is incomplete. The sample holds about 120,000 clones; about four fifths are singletons and the top ten take about 5.3%. The CDR3 sequence is 13 residues long. V lost 7 bases and J lost 0, with 13 bases in between. Germline-derived CDR1 and CDR2 are GTSNPN and SVGIG (reference sequence). With regard to this clone: Its antigen is unknown.

Time point described: blood 2 weeks post-SBRT. Documented treatment: 15 Gy SBRT to primary tumor, nephrectomy 4 weeks later. After SBRT, blood was collected at 2 and 4 weeks, plus baseline. The tumor was a clear cell renal cell carcinoma. Source: blood, taken from a patient whose treatment included radiotherapy and nephrectomy. The TCR comes from a man aged 50 or older with renal cell carcinoma. This chain uses TRBV30 with TRBJ2-7; no clear D. CDR3 in amino acids: CASLRTASYEQYF. CDR3 nucleotides: TGTGCCTCACTACGGACCGCCTCCTACGAGCAGTACTTC.